This T cell receptor beta chain was recovered during a study of T cell clones after liver transplantation. Study-wide background: TCRbeta sequencing after a pre-transplant mixed lymphocyte reaction identified graft-donor-reactive clones, later tracked in post-transplant blood.

As for this clone: Antigen specificity is unknown.

Notes on the study in general: In a couple of subjects, few donor cells limited the measurable donor-reactive repertoire.

The CDR3 runs 13 residues. Germline-derived CDR1 and CDR2 are MNHEY and SVGAGI. Trimming left V 4 bases short and J 6 bases short, with 12 bases between. Profiling relied on immunoSEQ multiplex PCR, and the TCRdb table lists in-frame clones only, not all of them. The sample has tens of thousands of clones; approximately 92% are singletons. This TCR was recovered from a human patient who received a liver transplant. Some T cells may be the graft donor's. The chain has TRBV6-5 and TRBJ1-2; D is undetermined. Specimen: CD4+ T cells from blood, collected less than 27 months after liver transplant. The CDR3 bases are TGTGCCAGCAGTTTGAAGGGTGACAATGGCTACACCTTC. Protein: CASSLKGDNGYTF.